The 11 T cell receptor beta chains given below trace back to one sample, sequenced in a study of blood T cell repertoires in COVID-19. Using immunoSEQ multiplex PCR, the repertoire was profiled, and TCRdb retains in-frame clones only, with some absent. The sample carries some 74,000 clones, about 80% recorded once. The sample was peripheral blood. The receptors stem from a human donor in a cohort sampled during active COVID-19.

This sequence joins TRBV12-5 and TRBJ2-3, with TRBD2 matching over 9 bases. The germline V gene encodes CDR1 LGHNT and CDR2 FRNRAP. CDR3 length: 17 amino acids. The V and J ends lost 0 bases and 3 bases, in that order; junction bases with no gene match: 7. This CDR3 is CASGLVLTGLATDTQYF. CDR3 in DNA: TGTGCTAGTGGTTTGGTACTGACTGGACTAGCGACAGATACGCAGTATTTT.

The chain links TRBV5-1 to TRBJ2-7; 8 positions agree with TRBD1. Germline V gene lookup returns CDR1 SGHRS and CDR2 YFSETQ. V dropped 1 base and J dropped 0; count of bases not matched to a gene: 6. CDR3 size: 16 residues. CDR3 nucleotides: TGCGCCAGCAGCTTGACACAGGGGGGAATCTCCTACGAGCAGTACTTC. This codes for CASSLTQGGISYEQYF.

This clone has more than one count but fewer than ten. The chain links TRBV7-6 to TRBJ2-7, with 11 bases matching TRBD2. The germline V gene has CDR1 SGHVS and CDR2 FNYEAQ. This CDR3 comprises 16 residues. The V segment lost 1 base and the J segment 4 bases; nucleotides outside the gene matches: 6. The CDR3 nucleotides are TGTGCCAGCAGCTTAGGAACTAGCGGGAGTAGGTACGAGCAGTACGTC. It encodes CASSLGTSGSRYEQYV.

The V and J genes are TRBV18 and TRBJ1-1, with 8 bases matching TRBD1. V lost 5 bases, J lost 2 bases, and 4 bases stayed unmatched. This CDR3 contains 14 residues. CDR1 and CDR2 (germline): KGHSH, LQKENI. The CDR3 nucleotides read TGTGCCAGCTCATTGGACAGGGACAACACTGAAGCTTTCTTT. This sequence encodes CASSLDRDNTEAFF.

This chain connects TRBV7-8 to TRBJ2-7; possibly TRBD1 for D (6 bases). Germline V gene sequence: CDR1 SGHVS, CDR2 FQNEAQ. V was clipped by 2 bases and J by 6 bases, with 14 bases between them. The length of the CDR3 is 14 residues. The DNA of the CDR3 is TGTGCCAGCAGCTTAACCCAACAGGGCAGCGAGCAGTACTTC. It is translated as CASSLTQQGSEQYF.

This chain connects TRBV10-1 to TRBJ2-7, with 7 bases lining up with TRBD2. CDR1 is WNHNN and CDR2 is SYGVQD in the germline V gene (reference sequence). With V trimmed by 2 bases and J by 7 bases, 11 bases remained unmatched. The CDR3 extends over 15 amino acids. CDR3 in DNA: TGCGCCAGCAGTGAGGAGTTTCGGCTAGCGGAAGAGCAGTACGTC. Amino acid sequence: CASSEEFRLAEEQYV.

The chain joins TRBV11-2 to TRBJ2-1, with TRBD1 identical over 10 bases. The CDR3 covers 14 residues. J lost 10 bases, V lost 10 bases, and 13 bases had no gene match. The germline V gene encodes CDR1 SGHAT and CDR2 FQNNGV. Here the CDR3 reads CATSRQGAEREQFF. The CDR3 DNA is TGTGCCACTTCCCGACAGGGGGCGGAAAGGGAGCAGTTCTTC.

The chain links TRBV30 to TRBJ2-6; 11 nucleotides agree with TRBD1. CDR1 is GTSNPN, CDR2 SVGIG, per germline (reference sequence). With 0 bases clipped from V and 1 base from J, the junction kept 5 bases outside the gene matches. CDR3 length equals 18 residues. The CDR3 bases are TGTGCCTGGAGTGTACTGGGGACAGGGGGGTCTGGGGCCAACGTCCTGACTTTC. Amino acid sequence: CAWSVLGTGGSGANVLTF.

This rearrangement joins TRBV6-1 to TRBJ2-7, with 7 bases that match TRBD1. The ends lost 2 bases at V and 3 bases at J; junction bases unmatched: 4. The CDR3 is made up of 14 amino acids. The V gene's germline CDR1 is MNHNS and CDR2 SASEGT. In nucleotides, the CDR3 is TGTGCCAGCAGTGAAAACCGGGACAGCTACGAGCAGTACGTC. Amino acids: CASSENRDSYEQYV.

A few counts support this clone. This rearrangement joins TRBV7-9 to TRBJ1-2; tentatively, D is TRBD1 (6 bases). The CDR3 has 15 amino acids. Germline CDR1 SEHNR, CDR2 FQNEAQ (reference sequence). V lost 1 base and J 8 bases, leaving 17 bases between the germline ends. CDR3 protein: CASSLEVGQGSGYTF. The CDR3 region has the DNA TGTGCCAGCAGCTTAGAAGTAGGGCAGGGGTCCGGCTACACCTTC.

The chain joins TRBV5-1 to TRBJ2-4; D may be TRBD1 (5 bases). V was shortened by 0 bases and J by 7 bases, with 11 bases between the two germline ends. The germline gives CDR1 SGHRS, CDR2 YFSETQ. The CDR3 consists of 14 residues. CDR3: CASSLAGKNNIQYF. The CDR3 bases are TGCGCCAGCAGCTTGGCAGGGAAAAATAACATTCAGTACTTC.